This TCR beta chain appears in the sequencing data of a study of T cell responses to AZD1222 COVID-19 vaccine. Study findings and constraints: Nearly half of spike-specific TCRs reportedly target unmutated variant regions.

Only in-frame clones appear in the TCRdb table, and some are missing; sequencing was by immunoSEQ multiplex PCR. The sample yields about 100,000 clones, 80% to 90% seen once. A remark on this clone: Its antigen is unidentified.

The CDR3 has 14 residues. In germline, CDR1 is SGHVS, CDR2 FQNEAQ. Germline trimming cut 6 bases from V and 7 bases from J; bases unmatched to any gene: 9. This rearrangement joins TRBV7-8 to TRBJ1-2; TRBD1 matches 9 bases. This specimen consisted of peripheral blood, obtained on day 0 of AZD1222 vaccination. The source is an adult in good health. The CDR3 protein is CASREGTGRLGYTF. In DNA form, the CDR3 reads TGTGCCAGCAGAGAAGGGACAGGGCGACTTGGCTACACCTTC.